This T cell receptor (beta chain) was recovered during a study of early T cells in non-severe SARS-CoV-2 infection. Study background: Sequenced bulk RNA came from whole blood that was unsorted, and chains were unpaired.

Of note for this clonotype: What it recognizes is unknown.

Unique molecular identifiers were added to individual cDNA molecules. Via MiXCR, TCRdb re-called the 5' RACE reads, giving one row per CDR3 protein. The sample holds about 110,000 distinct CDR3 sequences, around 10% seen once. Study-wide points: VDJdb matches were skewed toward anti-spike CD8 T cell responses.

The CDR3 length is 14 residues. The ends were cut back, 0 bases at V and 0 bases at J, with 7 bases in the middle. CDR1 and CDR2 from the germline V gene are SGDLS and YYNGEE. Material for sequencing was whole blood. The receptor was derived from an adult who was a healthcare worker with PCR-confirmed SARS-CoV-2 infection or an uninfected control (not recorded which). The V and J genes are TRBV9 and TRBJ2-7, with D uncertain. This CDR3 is CASSVGTDSYEQYF. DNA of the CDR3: TGTGCCAGCAGCGTAGGCACAGACTCCTACGAGCAGTACTTC.